This entry lists 14 T cell receptor beta chains sequenced from one sample in a study of cytomegalovirus exposure and HLA in healthy donors. Both 60 Vbeta primers and 13 Jbeta primers went into the PCR. Assay used: immunoSEQ multiplex PCR; TCRdb lists only in-frame clones, some missing. The data hold 130,000 to 150,000 clones, with almost 85% observed a single time. Material for sequencing was PBMCs. These receptors were taken from a young man in good health and CMV-seropositive.

V usage is TRBV9 and J usage is TRBJ2-2; D remains ambiguous. Germline V gene data show CDR1 as SGDLS and CDR2 as YYNGEE. The CDR3 is 15 amino acids. V gave up 0 bases and J gave up 3 bases, with 9 bases separating them. The CDR3 DNA follows: TGTGCCAGCAGCGTAGGACGACAATACACCGGGGAGCTGTTTTTT. Its protein product is CASSVGRQYTGELFF.

The J gene is TRBJ2-3, the V gene TRBV5-1; possible D gene TRBD2, 6 bases. The CDR3 runs to 15 residues. CDR1 is SGHRS, CDR2 YFSETQ, per germline. With 4 bases removed from V and 5 bases from J, the gap between germline ends came to 17 bases. The CDR3 here is CASSPLGSSLDTQYF. The CDR3 bases are TGCGCCAGCAGCCCCCTCGGGAGTTCTTTAGATACGCAGTATTTT.

The chain joins TRBV7-2 to TRBJ2-5; D is undetermined. From germline, CDR1 is SGHTA and CDR2 FQGNSA. The CDR3 consists of 14 residues. The V end lost 1 base, the J end lost 5 bases, and 11 bases lay between the germline ends. The CDR3 reads CASSLGPSGETQYF. The CDR3 coding sequence is TGTGCCAGCAGCTTAGGTCCGTCCGGGGAGACCCAGTACTTC.

The CDR3 DNA sequence: TGTGCCAGCAGCACCCAGGGTGGCTACGAGCAGTACTTC. As protein: CASSTQGGYEQYF. This chain links TRBV5-4 with TRBJ2-5; a weak D match, TRBD1 (5 bases). The DNA end favors TRBJ2-7, so the J call may be wrong. Germline values: CDR1 SGHNT, CDR2 YYREEE (reference sequence). The CDR3 is 13 residues long.

The chain has TRBV30 and TRBJ2-7, with unresolved D. The CDR3 runs to 12 residues. V was cut by 0 bases and J by 0 bases, with 3 bases left in between. Looked up from germline, CDR1 is GTSNPN and CDR2 is SVGIG (reference sequence). The CDR3 loop reads CAWSVLSYEQYF. The CDR3 DNA reads TGTGCCTGGAGTGTCCTCTCCTACGAGCAGTACTTC. Based on the CDR3 plus reference TRBV30 and TRBJ2-7, the full variable domain is SQTIHQWPATLVQPVGSPLSLECTVEGTSNPNLYWYRQAAGRGLQLLFYSVGIGQISSEVPQNLSASRPQDRQFILSSKKLLLSDSGFYLCAWSVLSYEQYFGPGTRLTVT.

This chain joins TRBV7-6 and TRBJ2-1; 11 bases match TRBD2. Germline CDR1 SGHVS, CDR2 FNYEAQ. With 5 bases clipped from V and 3 bases from J, the junction kept 9 bases outside the gene matches. The CDR3 runs 17 residues. The CDR3 region is CASSPPGLAEYYNEQFF. CDR3 sequence (DNA): TGTGCCAGCAGCCCACCGGGACTAGCGGAGTACTACAATGAGCAGTTCTTC.

The chain couples TRBV19 to TRBJ2-6; maybe TRBD1 (6 bases). CDR1 and CDR2 from the germline V gene are LNHDA and SQIVND (reference sequence). The V gene lost 4 bases and the J gene lost 0 bases, with 13 bases spanning the gap. The CDR3 consists of 17 residues. CDR3 in amino acids: CASSTQGARSGANVLTF. CDR3 nucleotide sequence: TGTGCCAGTAGTACACAGGGTGCCCGCTCTGGGGCCAACGTCCTGACTTTC.

The V gene is TRBV30, the J gene TRBJ1-5; 11 nucleotides agree with TRBD1. V gave up 5 bases and J gave up 7 bases; unmatched junction bases: 10. Germline V gene sequence: CDR1 GTSNPN, CDR2 SVGIG (reference sequence). The CDR3 covers 15 residues. The CDR3 reads CAWWTDRGRKQPQHF. CDR3 nucleotides: TGTGCCTGGTGGACGGACAGGGGGCGTAAACAGCCCCAGCATTTT. The whole variable domain, remainder taken from reference TRBV30 and TRBJ1-5, is SQTIHQWPATLVQPVGSPLSLECTVEGTSNPNLYWYRQAAGRGLQLLFYSVGIGQISSEVPQNLSASRPQDRQFILSSKKLLLSDSGFYLCAWWTDRGRKQPQHFGDGTRLSIL.

This clone was picked up one time. The chain employs TRBV5-1 and TRBJ2-2; 13 bases are shared with TRBD2. Germline CDR1 and CDR2: SGHRS and YFSETQ. This CDR3 spans 16 amino acids. Germline trimming cut 4 bases from V and 4 bases from J; bases unmatched to any gene: 4. The CDR3 loop is CASSLGTSGATGELFF. DNA for the CDR3: TGCGCCAGCAGCCTTGGGACTAGCGGGGCCACCGGGGAGCTGTTTTTT.

This chain uses TRBV19 with TRBJ2-7; D ambiguous. The CDR3 spans 13 residues. Germline-derived CDR1 and CDR2 are LNHDA and SQIVND (reference sequence). V dropped 5 bases and J dropped 0 bases, with 8 bases sitting between them. The CDR3 DNA reads TGTGCCAGTAGTGCAGACACCTCCTACGAGCAGTACTTC. This codes for CASSADTSYEQYF.

V usage is TRBV27 and J usage is TRBJ1-6; D not certain. CDR1 is MNHEY and CDR2 is SMNVEV in the germline V gene (reference sequence). Trimming left V 5 bases short and J 1 base short, with 15 bases between. The length of the CDR3 is 17 residues. The CDR3 coding sequence is TGTGCCAGCAGTCCTCCCGGGGTTTCGTCCTATAATTCACCCCTCCACTTT. This translates into CASSPPGVSSYNSPLHF.

V usage is TRBV5-1 and J usage is TRBJ2-5; 9 bases map to TRBD2. The CDR3 sequence is 17 residues long. The germline V gene has CDR1 SGHRS and CDR2 YFSETQ. With 0 bases clipped from V and 5 bases from J, the junction kept 11 bases outside the gene matches. CDR3 sequence (DNA): TGCGCCAGCAGCTTGGCCACGATAGCGGGGGTTAAGGAGACCCAGTACTTC. This gives the protein CASSLATIAGVKETQYF.

The genes are TRBV6-4 and TRBJ2-1, with D possibly TRBD2 on 5 matching bases. Germline CDR1 and CDR2: MRHNA and SNTAGT. V gave up 0 bases and J gave up 9 bases, with 18 bases separating them. The CDR3 length is 16 residues. Here the CDR3 reads CASSDSNRYGVAEQFF. The CDR3 DNA is TGTGCCAGCAGTGACTCGAACCGTTACGGGGTGGCTGAGCAGTTCTTC.

This clone was counted only a few times. This chain uses TRBV18 with TRBJ1-5; D is ambiguous. The CDR3 runs to 13 residues. Trimming cost V 2 bases and J 5 bases, with 7 bases left between them. Germline loops: CDR1 KGHSH, CDR2 LQKENI. The CDR3 loop reads CASSPGPHQPQHF. CDR3 bases: TGTGCCAGCTCACCAGGGCCCCATCAGCCCCAGCATTTT. Looking up the rest from reference TRBV18 and TRBJ1-5 gives the full variable domain: NAGVMQNPRHLVRRRGQEARLRCSPMKGHSHVYWYRQLPEEGLKFMVYLQKENIIDESGMPKERFSAEFPKEGPSILRIQQVVRGDSAAYFCASSPGPHQPQHFGDGTRLSIL.